The entry that follows covers one TCR beta chain sequence. Naive CD8 cells, CD45RO-negative and positively selected for CCR7, excluded terminally differentiated effector memory CD45RA+ cells. All participating donors were Caucasian adults from Nashville, Tennessee. These data belong to a study of shared clonotypes between healthy human individuals. About the research overall: Used for every donor were three CD4 naive, three CD4 memory, two CD8 naive and one CD8 memory plate.

Germline V gene lookup returns CDR1 MNHEY and CDR2 SMNVEV (reference sequence). This CDR3 spans 15 amino acids. Deletions cut 9 bases from V and 1 base from J, with 19 bases between. Sequencing was performed with immunoSEQ multiplex PCR; in TCRdb, only in-frame clones are kept and a portion is missing. The sample lists around 600,000 clones, 85% to 95% occurring once. V usage is TRBV27 and J usage is TRBJ2-7, with D perhaps TRBD1 or TRBD2 (6 bases each). The origin of this receptor is a woman aged 30 to 39 in good health. The specimen was naive CD8+ T cells sorted from blood. The CDR3 DNA reads TGTGCCAGTACGTTGACGGGGGCGCGGTCCTACGAGCAGTACTTC. Translation: CASTLTGARSYEQYF.